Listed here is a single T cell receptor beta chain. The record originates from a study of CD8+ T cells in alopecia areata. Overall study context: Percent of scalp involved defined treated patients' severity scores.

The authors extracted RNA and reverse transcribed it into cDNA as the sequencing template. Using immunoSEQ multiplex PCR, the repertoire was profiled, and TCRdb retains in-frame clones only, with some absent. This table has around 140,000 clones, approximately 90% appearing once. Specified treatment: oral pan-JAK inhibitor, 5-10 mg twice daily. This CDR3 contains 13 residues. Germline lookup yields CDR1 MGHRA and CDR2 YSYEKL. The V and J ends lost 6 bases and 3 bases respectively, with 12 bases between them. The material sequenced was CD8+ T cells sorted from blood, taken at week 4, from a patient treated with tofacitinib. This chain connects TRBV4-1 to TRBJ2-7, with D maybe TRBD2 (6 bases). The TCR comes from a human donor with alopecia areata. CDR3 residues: CASSLDGGYEQYF. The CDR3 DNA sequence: TGCGCCAGCAGTCTCGACGGGGGCTACGAGCAGTACTTC.